One and the same sample provided the 26 T cell receptor beta chains below, sequenced in a study of blood T cells in healthy people across ages. A second about 6 to 11 cycle PCR used barcoded and J-beta primers. From the 5' RACE reads, TCRdb called clonotypes with MiXCR, one entry per CDR3 protein. The repertoire holds some 1.7 million distinct CDR3 sequences, with about 30% as singletons. The specimen was blood. These receptors were obtained from a woman aged 25 to 39 in good health.

This clonotype was detected many times. The chain recombines TRBV20-1 with TRBJ2-7; D assignment may be TRBD1 or TRBD2 (5 bases each). The CDR3 covers 13 residues. CDR1 and CDR2 from the germline V gene are DFQATT and SNEGSKA (reference sequence). Trimming took off 6 bases at V and 2 bases at J, with 14 bases between the two ends. For the CDR3, the DNA is TGCAGTGCAACCGGGACGGCCACCTACGAGCAGTACTTC. Its protein is CSATGTATYEQYF.

V gene TRBV7-2 combines with J gene TRBJ2-1; no clear D gene. Trimming shortened V by 3 bases and J by 5 bases, and 14 bases separated the two germline ends. The CDR3 is 15 amino acids. The germline V gene has CDR1 SGHTA and CDR2 FQGNSA. CDR3 in DNA: TGTGCCAGCAGCTTCGTCAGGAGCCTGGACAATGAGCAGTTCTTC. Translation gives CASSFVRSLDNEQFF.

The chain couples TRBV9 to TRBJ1-2; D gene uncertain. Germline V gene lookup returns CDR1 SGDLS and CDR2 YYNGEE. The V and J ends lost 3 bases and 0 bases respectively, with 15 bases between them. This CDR3 has 16 residues. CDR3 sequence (DNA): TGTGCCAGCAGCGCGGTCACCCAGGTGGCTAACTATGGCTACACCTTC. Translating gives CASSAVTQVANYGYTF.

This clonotype was counted many times. The V gene is TRBV20-1, the J gene TRBJ2-5; 10 positions match TRBD1. V was pared by 5 bases and J by 4 bases, with 1 base of the junction left unmatched. The germline V gene encodes CDR1 DFQATT and CDR2 SNEGSKA (reference sequence). CDR3 length: 12 amino acids. CDR3 residues: CSAWTGGETQYF. The CDR3 DNA reads TGCAGTGCTTGGACAGGGGGAGAGACCCAGTACTTC.

The table lists this clonotype with a few counts. CDR3 sequence (DNA): TGTGCCACCAGTGAGACAGGGGCTACAGATACGCAGTATTTT. Amino acids: CATSETGATDTQYF. The chain uses TRBV24-1 and TRBJ2-3; TRBD1 matches 8 bases. V was pared by 4 bases and J by 3 bases, with 2 bases of the junction left unmatched. The CDR3 has 14 residues. Germline V gene data show CDR1 as KGHDR and CDR2 as SFDVKD.

The chain uses TRBV11-2 and TRBJ2-2; D uncertain. Germline CDR1 SGHAT, CDR2 FQNNGV. CDR3 length: 14 residues. V shed 9 bases and J shed 4 bases, with 15 bases lying between them. The CDR3 sequence: CASSRKEITGELFF. In nucleotides, the CDR3 is TGTGCCAGTAGCCGAAAGGAGATCACCGGGGAGCTGTTTTTT.

On this clonotype itself: A read error is possible here, since a much larger clone lies one base away. The J gene is TRBJ2-7, the V gene TRBV5-6; possibly TRBD1 or TRBD2 for D (6 bases each). Germline V gene sequence: CDR1 SGHDT, CDR2 YYEEEE. The CDR3 is 12 residues long. In DNA, the CDR3 is TGTGCCGGCAGCTGGGGGGCTCTCGAGCAGTACTTC. Translated: CAGSWGALEQYF.

The chain carries TRBV18 and TRBJ1-1, with 8 positions matching TRBD1. This CDR3 has 14 residues. Germline CDR1 reads KGHSH; CDR2 reads LQKENI. The ends lost 5 bases at V and 1 base at J; junction bases unmatched: 3. The CDR3 is CASSVQGENTEAFF. Written as DNA, the CDR3 is TGTGCCAGCTCAGTACAGGGGGAGAACACTGAAGCTTTCTTT.

This clonotype has just a few counts. The chain combines TRBV20-1 with TRBJ1-3; D unresolved. Germline-derived CDR1 and CDR2 are DFQATT and SNEGSKA (reference sequence). V lost 3 bases, J lost 9 bases, and 15 bases lay in between. The CDR3 runs to 13 residues. DNA for the CDR3: TGCAGTGCTAGTTTAGGAGCTAGCGGCACCATATATTTT. Encoded protein: CSASLGASGTIYF.

This clonotype occurred a few times. The J gene is TRBJ2-3, the V gene TRBV7-3, with 9 positions matching TRBD2. Germline-derived CDR1 and CDR2 are SGHTA and FQGTGA. V shed 5 bases, J shed 0 bases, and the junction held 12 bases outside the gene matches. The CDR3 extends over 18 amino acids. As DNA, the CDR3 is TGTGCCAGCAGCCCAAACATGCTAGCGGGGTCTAGCACAGATACGCAGTATTTT. Residues: CASSPNMLAGSSTDTQYF.

This clonotype was seen many times. The V gene is TRBV18, the J gene TRBJ2-5; the D gene is possibly TRBD2 (6 bases). V was pared by 5 bases and J by 3 bases, with 10 bases between. The CDR3 has 13 residues. Germline V gene sequence: CDR1 KGHSH, CDR2 LQKENI. The CDR3 protein is CASSRLVEETQYF. The CDR3 nucleotides are TGTGCCAGCTCAAGACTAGTGGAAGAGACCCAGTACTTC.

This clonotype was seen a few times. The chain recombines TRBV24-1 with TRBJ2-5; 7 positions agree with TRBD1. The CDR3 has 15 amino acids. V lost 0 bases to trimming and J lost 4 bases; unmatched junction nucleotides: 4. From germline, CDR1 is KGHDR and CDR2 SFDVKD. The CDR3 nucleotides are TGTGCCACCAGTGATTTGCAGAACAGGGGAGAGACCCAGTACTTC. Amino acid sequence: CATSDLQNRGETQYF.

This clonotype was counted ten times or more. The genes are TRBV5-1 and TRBJ2-7, with D possibly matching TRBD1 (6 bases). This CDR3 region has 14 residues. From germline, CDR1 is SGHRS and CDR2 YFSETQ. V gave up 2 bases and J gave up 2 bases, with 11 bases separating them. The CDR3 DNA is TGCGCCAGCAGCTTTTACCAGGGGCCCTACGAGCAGTACTTC. Protein sequence: CASSFYQGPYEQYF.

The J gene is TRBJ2-3, the V gene TRBV27, with a possible D match to TRBD2 (6 bases). The CDR3 is 15 residues long. Germline CDR1 and CDR2: MNHEY and SMNVEV (reference sequence). V dropped 2 bases and J dropped 6 bases, with 15 bases sitting between them. The CDR3 is CASSLLGLGGDTQYF. The CDR3 DNA reads as TGTGCCAGCAGTTTACTCGGACTCGGAGGGGATACGCAGTATTTT.

This clonotype has at least ten counts. This chain joins TRBV29-1 and TRBJ2-7; TRBD2 is a possible D gene (6 bases). This CDR3 spans 13 amino acids. V shed 4 bases and J shed 0 bases, with 10 bases lying between them. Germline loops: CDR1 SQVTM, CDR2 ANQGSEA. The CDR3 spells CSVVRGASYEQYF. In DNA, the CDR3 is TGCAGCGTTGTGCGCGGGGCCTCCTACGAGCAGTACTTC.

Worth noting for this clonotype: It may be a read error: a sequence one base away is much more abundant. V usage is TRBV7-2 and J usage is TRBJ2-1, with 8 positions matching TRBD2. Trimming took 6 bases from V and 13 from J; bases not matched to a gene: 14. This CDR3 spans 14 amino acids. Germline lookup yields CDR1 SGHTA and CDR2 FQGNSA. Written as DNA, the CDR3 is TGTGCCAGCAGTCCGGGGGGGCCCCAAGAGACCCAGTTCTTC. This sequence encodes CASSPGGPQETQFF.

Ten or more counts support this clonotype. The V and J genes are TRBV2 and TRBJ2-5, with D perhaps matching TRBD2 (5 bases). The V gene's germline CDR1 is SNHLY and CDR2 FYNNEI. The V gene lost 5 bases and the J gene lost 2 bases, with 12 bases spanning the gap. This CDR3 has 14 amino acids. Here the CDR3 DNA reads TGTGCCAGCAGTTCGGGGTCTTATCAAGAGACCCAGTACTTC. Protein product: CASSSGSYQETQYF.

This clonotype has only a few counts. This chain connects TRBV11-3 to TRBJ2-5; perhaps TRBD2 as D (6 bases). This CDR3 has 15 amino acids. The germline CDR1 and CDR2 sequences are SGHNT and YENEEA. Trimming shortened V by 1 base and J by 1 base, and 10 bases separated the two germline ends. CDR3 nucleotides: TGTGCCAGCAGCTTAGGGCGGACTACCCAAGAGACCCAGTACTTC. This translates into CASSLGRTTQETQYF.

V gene TRBV29-1 combines with J gene TRBJ1-1, with unresolved D. Trimming pared 3 bases from V and 0 bases from J, leaving 8 bases between. Germline-derived CDR1 and CDR2 are SQVTM and ANQGSEA. This CDR3 has 13 amino acids. The CDR3 bases are TGCAGCGTTGATCGGGTTTTGAACACTGAAGCTTTCTTT. It is translated as CSVDRVLNTEAFF. The whole variable domain, remainder taken from reference TRBV29-1 and TRBJ1-1, is SAVISQKPSRDICQRGTSLTIQCQVDSQVTMMFWYRQQPGQSLTLIATANQGSEATYESGFVIDKFPISRPNLTFSTLTVSNMSPEDSSIYLCSVDRVLNTEAFFGQGTRLTVV.

This clonotype was counted a few times. The genes are TRBV5-5 and TRBJ2-7; perhaps D is TRBD1 or TRBD2 (5 bases each). The germline V gene has CDR1 SGHKS and CDR2 YYEKEE (reference sequence). Trimming pared 7 bases from V and 7 bases from J, leaving 18 bases between. This CDR3 contains 13 residues. Written as DNA, the CDR3 is TGTGCCAGCGGAGACACCGGCTGGGGGGAGCAGTACTTC. Encoded protein: CASGDTGWGEQYF. The full variable domain, with the rest looked up from reference TRBV5-5 and TRBJ2-7, is DAGVTQSPTHLIKTRGQQVTLRCSPISGHKSVSWYQQVLGQGPQFIFQYYEKEERGRGNFPDRFSARQFPNYSSELNVNALLLGDSALYLCASGDTGWGEQYFGPGTRLTVT.

The chain links TRBV7-2 to TRBJ2-1; no clear D gene. Trimming took 4 bases from V and 4 from J, leaving 11 bases between them. Germline CDR1 reads SGHTA; CDR2 reads FQGNSA. This CDR3 region has 14 residues. The CDR3 loop is CASSSLTGYNEQFF. The CDR3 DNA follows: TGTGCCAGCAGCTCCTTGACTGGATACAATGAGCAGTTCTTC.

V usage is TRBV2 and J usage is TRBJ2-3; no clear D gene. The V end lost 8 bases, the J end lost 3 bases, and 9 bases lay between the germline ends. In germline, CDR1 is SNHLY, CDR2 FYNNEI. There are 12 residues in the CDR3. Here the CDR3 reads CASFRLTDTQYF. CDR3 sequence (DNA): TGTGCCAGCTTTAGGTTGACAGATACGCAGTATTTT.

This clonotype was seen more than once but under ten times. The rearrangement links TRBV11-2 to TRBJ2-7, with D possibly called TRBD1 or TRBD2 (5 bases each). CDR3 length: 15 amino acids. V lost 0 bases and J 0 bases, leaving 9 bases between the germline ends. Germline values: CDR1 SGHAT, CDR2 FQNNGV. The CDR3 loop is CASSLDGTLSYEQYF. The CDR3 nucleotides read TGTGCCAGCAGCTTAGACGGGACCCTCTCCTACGAGCAGTACTTC.

This clonotype was detected a few times. The V gene is TRBV27, the J gene TRBJ2-5; a weak D match, TRBD2 (6 bases). The CDR3 is 13 amino acids. Germline CDR1 and CDR2: MNHEY and SMNVEV (reference sequence). Trimming stripped 3 bases from V and 7 bases from J, with 12 bases between. CDR3: CASSFNQGGTQYF. As DNA, the CDR3 is TGTGCCAGCAGTTTCAACCAGGGAGGGACCCAGTACTTC.

This chain uses TRBV29-1 with TRBJ2-3; D remains ambiguous. Germline values: CDR1 SQVTM, CDR2 ANQGSEA. The V end lost 3 bases, the J end lost 2 bases, and 6 bases lay between the germline ends. The CDR3 length is 12 residues. The CDR3 region is CSVEAVTDTQYF. The CDR3 coding sequence is TGCAGCGTTGAGGCCGTCACAGATACGCAGTATTTT.

At least ten counts were recorded for this clonotype. V usage is TRBV27 and J usage is TRBJ2-4, with D perhaps matching TRBD1 (6 bases). CDR3 length: 16 residues. Per the germline V gene, CDR1 is MNHEY and CDR2 is SMNVEV (reference sequence). V was clipped by 6 bases and J by 0 bases, with 15 bases between them. This CDR3 is CASRKDSFLAKNIQYF. In DNA form, the CDR3 reads TGTGCCAGCAGGAAGGACAGCTTTCTAGCCAAAAACATTCAGTACTTC.